This TCR beta chain was obtained from a study of beta chain features in type 1 diabetes. Broader study findings: In comparison with healthy donors, patients had naive, central memory and Treg TCRB repertoires that appeared more similar.

This clone was seen a few times. The antigen is unknown. The purity of all sorted populations exceeded 95%. The whole isolated RNA underwent reverse transcription, so sequencing captured expressed TCRB transcripts. The repertoire was sequenced with immunoSEQ multiplex PCR; TCRdb's copy has only in-frame clones and lacks some. The profile shows about 470,000 clones, approximately 30% of them singletons. The sequence came from a man aged 18 to 30 in good health. Sequencing used naive CD4+ T cells from blood.

The CDR3 here is CASTYRGADTQYF. CDR3 coding DNA: TGTGCCAGCACCTATAGGGGCGCAGATACGCAGTATTTT. The chain carries TRBV7-2 and TRBJ2-3, with D tentatively TRBD1 (5 bases). Between the trimmed V and J ends, which lost 7 bases and 4 bases, there was a span of 12 bases. Per the germline V gene, CDR1 is SGHTA and CDR2 is FQGNSA. This CDR3 is 13 amino acids long.